Many counts were recorded for the clone carrying this T cell receptor beta chain. Its target is unknown. These data originate in a study of identical twins. Study findings and constraints: The authors noted that invariant MAIT and iNKT cells could partly confound zero-insertion analyses. The degree of excess twin sharing was weaker in beta out-of-frame sequences. Models underestimated how often monozygotic twins shared out-of-frame TCR alpha. Within cord blood, abundant beta clonotypes carried fewer insertions, but memory repertoires showed no such trend.

Each CDR3 protein is one row after TCRdb ran MiXCR on the 5' RACE reads. The sample lists approximately 140,000 distinct CDR3 sequences; roughly 3.5% were seen once. From germline, CDR1 is SGHAT and CDR2 FQNNGV. There are 19 residues in the CDR3. Between the trimmed V and J ends, which lost 5 bases and 6 bases, there was a span of 28 bases. The source is a man aged 18-30 years in good health. Sample: memory T cells sorted from blood. The chain employs TRBV11-2 and TRBJ2-2; D possibly matches TRBD1 or TRBD2 (5 bases each). CDR3: CASSPTYETREGAPGELFF. CDR3 coding DNA: TGTGCCAGCAGCCCGACGTACGAGACCCGGGAAGGGGCACCCGGGGAGCTGTTTTTT.